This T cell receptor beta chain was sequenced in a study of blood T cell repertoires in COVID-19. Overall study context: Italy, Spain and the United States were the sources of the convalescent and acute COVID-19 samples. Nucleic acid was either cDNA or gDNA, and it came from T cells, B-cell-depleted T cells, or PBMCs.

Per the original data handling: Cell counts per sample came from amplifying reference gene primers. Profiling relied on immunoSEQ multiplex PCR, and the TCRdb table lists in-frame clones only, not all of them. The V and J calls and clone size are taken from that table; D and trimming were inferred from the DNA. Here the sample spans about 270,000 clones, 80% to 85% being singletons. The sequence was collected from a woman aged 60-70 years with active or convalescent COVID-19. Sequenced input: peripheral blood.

CDR3 in amino acids: CASSPPAYEQYF. CDR3 in DNA: TGTGCCAGCAGTCCGCCAGCCTACGAGCAGTACTTC. V gene TRBV6-2 or TRBV6-3 combines with J gene TRBJ2-7, with D unresolved. The CDR3 spans 12 residues. V lost 5 bases to trimming and J lost 2 bases, with 7 bases between them. The V gene's germline CDR1 is MNHEY and CDR2 SVGEGT.